What follows are 8 T cell receptor beta chains derived from one specimen sequenced in a study of T-cell memory formation after mild COVID-19. TCRdb re-called the 5' RACE reads with MiXCR, one entry per CDR3 protein. This sample has roughly 280,000 distinct CDR3 sequences, with around 15% found just once. Material for sequencing was PBMCs or a T cell subset sorted from them (not recorded which). Receptors originate from a man in his late teens or twenties who had mild COVID-19 (a few samples of this study predate the infection). Cell type and time point are not known.

The CDR3 region has the DNA TGCGCCAGCAGCTTGCTCCAGGAAGATACGCAGTATTTT. It specifies CASSLLQEDTQYF. The rearrangement joins TRBV5-1 to TRBJ2-3; D not resolved. Per germline, CDR1 SGHRS and CDR2 YFSETQ. With 1 base removed from V and 5 bases from J, the gap between germline ends came to 8 bases. The CDR3 is made up of 13 amino acids.

V usage is TRBV5-1 and J usage is TRBJ2-6; 7 nucleotides match TRBD1. V was pared by 2 bases and J by 0 bases, with 2 bases of the junction left unmatched. This CDR3 comprises 16 residues. In germline, CDR1 is SGHRS, CDR2 YFSETQ. The CDR3 spells CASSFTGDSGANVLTF. As DNA, the CDR3 is TGCGCCAGCAGCTTTACAGGGGACTCTGGGGCCAACGTCCTGACTTTC.

This sequence joins TRBV6-2 or TRBV6-3 and TRBJ2-1; 10 nucleotides line up with TRBD2. CDR1 and CDR2 (germline): MNHEY, SVGEGT. Trimming removed 8 bases from V and 7 bases from J; junction bases left unmatched: 5. The CDR3 has 13 amino acids. Here the CDR3 DNA reads TGTGCCAGCGCGGGACTAGCGCGGAATGAGCAGTTCTTC. Translation gives CASAGLARNEQFF.

This clonotype occurred a few times. The CDR3 DNA is TGCGCCAGCAGCCAAACCTGGGGGCAGATCCAATACCAAGAGACCCAGTACTTC. Protein: CASSQTWGQIQYQETQYF. This chain uses TRBV4-3 with TRBJ2-5; a weak D match, TRBD1 (6 bases). The ends were cut back, 2 bases at V and 0 bases at J, with 19 bases in the middle. CDR3 length: 18 residues. Germline CDR1 and CDR2: LGHNA and YSLEER.

The chain employs TRBV7-2 and TRBJ2-1; TRBD2 agrees at 7 bases. This CDR3 has 14 residues. Germline CDR1 reads SGHTA; CDR2 reads FQGNSA. J lost 6 bases, V lost 0 bases, and 2 bases had no gene match. Written as DNA, the CDR3 is TGTGCCAGCAGCTTAGCGGGCGGGGGCAATGAGCAGTTCTTC. This gives the protein CASSLAGGGNEQFF.

This clonotype was found a few times. V gene TRBV20-1 combines with J gene TRBJ2-4, with D perhaps matching TRBD1 or TRBD2 (6 bases each). Trimming shortened V by 0 bases and J by 5 bases, and 17 bases separated the two germline ends. This CDR3 comprises 16 residues. The germline V gene encodes CDR1 DFQATT and CDR2 SNEGSKA (reference sequence). CDR3 coding DNA: TGCAGTGCTAGAGATCTCGGGGTGGGGGGCGAAAACATTCAGTACTTC. This translates into CSARDLGVGGENIQYF.

This clonotype appeared a few times. The CDR3 here is CASGDGYEQYF. CDR3 coding DNA: TGTGCCAGTGGGGACGGCTACGAGCAGTACTTC. This chain uses TRBV19 with TRBJ2-7; D may be TRBD1 or TRBD2 (5 bases each). Germline V lookup: CDR1 LNHDA, CDR2 SQIVND (reference sequence). This CDR3 comprises 11 residues. V was cut by 8 bases and J by 3 bases, with 8 bases left in between. Complete variable domain (other parts from reference TRBV19 and TRBJ2-7): DGGITQSPKYLFRKEGQNVTLSCEQNLNHDAMYWYRQDPGQGLRLIYYSQIVNDFQKGDIAEGYSVSREKKESFPLTVTSAQKNPTAFYLCASGDGYEQYFGPGTRLTVT.

This chain connects TRBV25-1 to TRBJ1-2, with 7 nucleotides matching TRBD1. The CDR3 is 13 residues long. V was clipped by 7 bases and J by 8 bases; unmatched bases: 10. Germline loops: CDR1 MGHDK, CDR2 SYGVNS. The chain's CDR3 is CASTRDRDGGYTF. The CDR3 DNA sequence: TGTGCCAGCACCAGAGACAGGGACGGAGGCTACACCTTC.